This T cell receptor beta chain was retrieved from a study of OX40 agonist ivuxolimab in advanced cancers. Some clones are missing from TCRdb's copy, which holds only in-frame ones; the method was immunoSEQ multiplex PCR. The table has about 84,000 clones, roughly nine tenths seen once; the top ten hold about 0.2%. The length of the CDR3 is 11 residues. Germline-derived CDR1 and CDR2 are MNHNS and SASEGT. The V end was cut by 3 bases, the J end by 7 bases, with 6 bases between. This TCR came from an adult with an advanced solid tumor such as melanoma, head and neck, liver or kidney cancer. The genes are TRBV6-1 and TRBJ1-2; no clear D. Specimen: CD4+ or CD8+ T cells sorted from blood, collected in a trial of the OX40 agonist ivuxolimab. The CDR3 DNA reads TGTGCCAGCAGTGAGGTGGGTGGCTACACCTTC. This encodes CASSEVGGYTF.